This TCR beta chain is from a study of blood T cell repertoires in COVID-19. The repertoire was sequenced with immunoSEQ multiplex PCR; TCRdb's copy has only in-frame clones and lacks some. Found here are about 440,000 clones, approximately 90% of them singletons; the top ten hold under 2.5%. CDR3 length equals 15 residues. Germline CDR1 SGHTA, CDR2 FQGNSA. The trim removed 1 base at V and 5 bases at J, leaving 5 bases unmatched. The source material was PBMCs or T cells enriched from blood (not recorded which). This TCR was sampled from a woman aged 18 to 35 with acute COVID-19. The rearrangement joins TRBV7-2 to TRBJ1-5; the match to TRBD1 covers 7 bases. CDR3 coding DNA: TGTGCCAGCAGCTTAGGACAGGGTATTCATCAGCCCCAGCATTTT. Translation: CASSLGQGIHQPQHF. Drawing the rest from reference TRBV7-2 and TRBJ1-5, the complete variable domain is GAGVSQSPSNKVTEKGKDVELRCDPISGHTALYWYRQSLGQGLEFLIYFQGNSAPDKSGLPSDRFSAERTGGSVSTLTIQRTQQEDSAVYLCASSLGQGIHQPQHFGDGTRLSIL.